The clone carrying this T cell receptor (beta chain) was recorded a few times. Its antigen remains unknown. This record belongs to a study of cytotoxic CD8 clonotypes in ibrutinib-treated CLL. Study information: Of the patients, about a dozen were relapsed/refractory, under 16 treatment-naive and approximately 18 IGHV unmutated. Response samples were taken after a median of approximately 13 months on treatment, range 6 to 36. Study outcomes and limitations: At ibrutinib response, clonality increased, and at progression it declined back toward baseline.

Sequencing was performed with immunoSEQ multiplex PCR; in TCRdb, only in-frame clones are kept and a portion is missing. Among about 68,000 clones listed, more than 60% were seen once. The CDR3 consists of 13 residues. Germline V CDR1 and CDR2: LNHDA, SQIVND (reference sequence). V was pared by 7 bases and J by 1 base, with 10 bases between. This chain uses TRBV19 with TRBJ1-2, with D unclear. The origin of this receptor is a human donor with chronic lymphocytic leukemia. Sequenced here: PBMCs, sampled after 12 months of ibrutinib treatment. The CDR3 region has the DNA TGTGCCAGTATGGAGGGAATTAACTATGGCTACACCTTC. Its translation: CASMEGINYGYTF.